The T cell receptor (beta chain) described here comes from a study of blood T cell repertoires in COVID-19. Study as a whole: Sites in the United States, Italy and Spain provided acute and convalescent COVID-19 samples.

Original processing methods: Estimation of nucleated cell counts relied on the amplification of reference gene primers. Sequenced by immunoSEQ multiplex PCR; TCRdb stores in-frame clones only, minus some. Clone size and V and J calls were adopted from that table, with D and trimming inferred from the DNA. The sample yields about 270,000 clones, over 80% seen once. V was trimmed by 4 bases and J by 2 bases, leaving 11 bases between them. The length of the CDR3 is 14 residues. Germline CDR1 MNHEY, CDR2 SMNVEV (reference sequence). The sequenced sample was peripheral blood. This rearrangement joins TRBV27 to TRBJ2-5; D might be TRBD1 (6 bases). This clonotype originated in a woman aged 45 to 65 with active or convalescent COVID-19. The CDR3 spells CASSYTGTQETQYF. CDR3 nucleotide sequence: TGTGCCAGCAGTTATACCGGGACACAAGAGACCCAGTACTTC.